This entry lists 21 T cell receptor beta chains sequenced from one sample in a study of T cell responses to AZD1222 COVID-19 vaccine. TCRdb keeps only in-frame clones here, not all; method: immunoSEQ multiplex PCR. The data hold more than 140,000 clones, with approximately 89% observed a single time. Specimen: peripheral blood, collected on day 0 of AZD1222 vaccination. The receptors come from an adult in good health.

The chain employs TRBV6-6 and TRBJ2-7, with D tentatively TRBD1 (5 bases). The V end was cut by 2 bases, the J end by 7 bases, with 9 bases between. Looked up from germline, CDR1 is MNHNY and CDR2 is SVGAGI (reference sequence). The CDR3 contains 12 residues. DNA for the CDR3: TGTGCCAGCAGTTACGTAGGGGATGAGCAGTACTTC. This codes for CASSYVGDEQYF.

The chain is built from TRBV30 and TRBJ2-6; D call uncertain. With 2 bases removed from V and 1 base from J, the gap between germline ends came to 9 bases. The CDR3 sequence is 15 residues long. Germline V gene sequence: CDR1 GTSNPN, CDR2 SVGIG (reference sequence). This chain's CDR3 is CAWSMGLSGANVLTF. CDR3 bases: TGTGCCTGGAGTATGGGCCTTTCTGGGGCCAACGTCCTGACTTTC.

V and J are TRBV24-1 and TRBJ2-3; D gene uncertain. Trimming took off 4 bases at V and 6 bases at J, with 10 bases between the two ends. Germline V gives CDR1 KGHDR, CDR2 SFDVKD. There are 13 residues in the CDR3. The CDR3 coding sequence is TGTGCCACCAGTGACACCGACGGGGATACGCAGTATTTT. Its translation: CATSDTDGDTQYF.

This clone appeared a single time. The V call is TRBV11-2, the J call TRBJ2-7, with 9 bases identical to TRBD1. This CDR3 spans 15 amino acids. CDR1 SGHAT and CDR2 FQNNGV come from the germline V gene. V lost 5 bases to trimming and J lost 2 bases; unmatched junction nucleotides: 7. The CDR3 DNA reads as TGTGCCAGCAGCCGAGGGACAGGGATTGCCTACGAGCAGTACTTC. Translation gives CASSRGTGIAYEQYF.

This chain connects TRBV24-1 to TRBJ2-3; TRBD2 aligns across 8 bases. CDR1 KGHDR and CDR2 SFDVKD come from the germline V gene. This CDR3 is built from 16 residues. V shed 3 bases, J shed 6 bases, and the junction held 10 bases outside the gene matches. The CDR3 DNA reads TGTGCCACCAGTGATCGGTGGCGGGGGGCCGCGGATACGCAGTATTTT. The encoded protein is CATSDRWRGAADTQYF.

The rearrangement joins TRBV28 to TRBJ2-2; 10 bases agree with TRBD1. Germline values: CDR1 MDHEN, CDR2 SYDVKM. The CDR3 loop spans 15 amino acids. The trim removed 6 bases at V and 7 bases at J, leaving 8 bases unmatched. The CDR3: CASRAGTGVVGELFF. The DNA of the CDR3 is TGTGCCAGCAGAGCCGGGACAGGGGTCGTCGGGGAGCTGTTTTTT.

This chain uses TRBV10-2 with TRBJ2-1; D call uncertain. The germline V gene encodes CDR1 WSHSY and CDR2 SAAADI. The CDR3 is 17 residues long. Trimming cost V 6 bases and J 8 bases, with 26 bases left between them. CDR3 nucleotide sequence: TGCGCCAGCAGCTACAACCGGGTCCCCACAAAGGGCGATGAGCAGTTCTTC. Amino acid sequence: CASSYNRVPTKGDEQFF.

The chain recombines TRBV19 with TRBJ1-4; D is undetermined. The CDR3 is 13 amino acids. The V and J ends lost 6 bases and 5 bases respectively, with 10 bases between them. Per germline, CDR1 LNHDA and CDR2 SQIVND (reference sequence). Written as DNA, the CDR3 is TGTGCCAGTAGGGCCCCCTCCAATGAAAAACTGTTTTTT. Its translation is CASRAPSNEKLFF.

The chain employs TRBV7-3 and TRBJ1-1; 10 nucleotides agree with TRBD1. V lost 2 bases, J lost 4 bases, and 7 bases stayed unmatched. Germline V lookup: CDR1 SGHTA, CDR2 FQGTGA. The CDR3 runs 16 residues. The CDR3 DNA reads TGTGCCAGCAGCTTATCCCCCCGACAGGGGGCCACTGAAGCTTTCTTT. Encoded protein: CASSLSPRQGATEAFF.

V gene TRBV9 combines with J gene TRBJ2-2; no clear D gene. Trimming removed 3 bases from V and 4 bases from J, with 19 bases in between. This CDR3 region has 17 residues. Germline V CDR1 and CDR2: SGDLS, YYNGEE. This CDR3 reads CASSDPGRGRGTGELFF. The CDR3 region has the DNA TGTGCCAGCAGCGACCCTGGTCGCGGCAGAGGCACCGGGGAGCTGTTTTTT.

V and J are TRBV6-5 and TRBJ1-6, with TRBD1 as a possible D gene (5 bases). The CDR3 is 16 residues long. V lost 0 bases and J lost 8, with 14 bases in between. Per the germline V gene, CDR1 is MNHEY and CDR2 is SVGAGI. For the CDR3, the DNA is TGTGCCAGCAGTTACTCGAAACGGGGGAGTCATTCACCCCTCCACTTT. As protein: CASSYSKRGSHSPLHF.

This clone was counted a single time. J is TRBJ2-5 and V is TRBV6-2 or TRBV6-3; D may be TRBD1 (6 bases). This CDR3 has 14 amino acids. V was shortened by 4 bases and J by 2 bases, with 11 bases between the two germline ends. CDR1 and CDR2 from the germline V gene are MNHEY and SVGEGT. The CDR3 DNA is TGTGCCAGCAGTTTCTCAGGGGAACAAGAGACCCAGTACTTC. Protein: CASSFSGEQETQYF.

This chain uses TRBV5-1 with TRBJ2-2; 13 nucleotides match TRBD2. Trimming cost V 7 bases and J 5 bases; bases outside gene matches: 2. The CDR3 consists of 14 residues. Germline loops: CDR1 SGHRS, CDR2 YFSETQ. CDR3 DNA sequence: TGCGCCAGCGGACTAGCGGGAGCAACCGGGGAGCTGTTTTTT. Its translation is CASGLAGATGELFF.

The chain employs TRBV2 and TRBJ2-5; 15 nucleotides match TRBD2. With 8 bases clipped from V and 5 bases from J, the junction kept 0 bases outside the gene matches. The germline CDR1 and CDR2 sequences are SNHLY and FYNNEI. This CDR3 is 13 amino acids long. The CDR3 region is CASGTSGRETQYF. CDR3 DNA sequence: TGTGCCAGCGGGACTAGCGGGAGGGAGACCCAGTACTTC.

This rearrangement joins TRBV7-9 to TRBJ2-1; 7 positions agree with TRBD2. Germline V lookup: CDR1 SEHNR, CDR2 FQNEAQ (reference sequence). J gave up 5 bases and V 5 bases, and 9 bases lay outside the gene matches. The CDR3 has 15 residues. The CDR3 DNA is TGTGCCAGCAGCCTCGGGGGAGCGGGACACAATGAGCAGTTCTTC. Encoded protein: CASSLGGAGHNEQFF.

The CDR3 sequence: CASSELWAGWAIYF. Here the CDR3 DNA reads TGTGCCAGCAGTGAATTGTGGGCAGGGTGGGCCATATATTTT. The chain carries TRBV6-1 and TRBJ1-3; D might be TRBD1 (5 bases). The V end lost 2 bases, the J end lost 11 bases, and 16 bases lay between the germline ends. CDR3 length: 14 amino acids. Germline assignment: CDR1 MNHNS and CDR2 SASEGT.

V and J are TRBV9 and TRBJ1-5, with TRBD1 as a possible D gene (6 bases). The CDR3 sequence is 15 residues long. The germline V gene encodes CDR1 SGDLS and CDR2 YYNGEE. V gave up 4 bases and J gave up 4 bases, with 15 bases separating them. The CDR3 DNA is TGTGCCAGCAGCCAAGGGGGGGGCAGTAATCAGCCCCAGCATTTT. Translated: CASSQGGGSNQPQHF.

V gene TRBV30 combines with J gene TRBJ1-6, with 7 bases lining up with TRBD1. Per germline, CDR1 GTSNPN and CDR2 SVGIG (reference sequence). The V and J ends lost 2 bases and 0 bases, in that order; junction bases with no gene match: 13. The CDR3 has 19 residues. In DNA form, the CDR3 reads TGTGCCTGGAGTTTTGGGACAGACTTTCTAAGCTCCTATAATTCACCCCTCCACTTT. Amino acid sequence: CAWSFGTDFLSSYNSPLHF.

V is TRBV7-6 and J is TRBJ2-5, with 11 nucleotides matching TRBD2. The junction had 9 bases not matched to a gene; V was cut back by 3 bases and J by 3 bases. The CDR3 consists of 17 residues. Germline V gene lookup returns CDR1 SGHVS and CDR2 FNYEAQ. CDR3 loop: CASSLGVAGGGEETQYF. The DNA for the CDR3 is TGTGCCAGCAGCTTGGGCGTAGCGGGAGGGGGGGAAGAGACCCAGTACTTC.

The CDR3 here is CASSPSDLVLAFDGYTF. The DNA for the CDR3 is TGCGCCAGCAGCCCCTCCGACCTGGTGTTGGCCTTCGATGGCTACACCTTC. This rearrangement joins TRBV4-1 to TRBJ1-2; D remains unclear. The CDR3 runs 17 residues. Germline CDR1 is MGHRA and CDR2 is YSYEKL. V dropped 4 bases and J dropped 6 bases, with 24 bases sitting between them.

The gene calls are TRBV6-1 and TRBJ2-3; D not resolved. CDR1 is MNHNS and CDR2 is SASEGT in the germline V gene. V was pared by 2 bases and J by 0 bases, with 12 bases between. CDR3 length: 16 residues. CDR3 sequence (DNA): TGTGCCAGCAGTGAAATCCTGATACGTAGCACAGATACGCAGTATTTT. Amino acid sequence: CASSEILIRSTDTQYF.